The present entry profiles one T cell receptor (beta chain) with its context. Original methodology: Estimation of nucleated cell counts relied on the amplification of reference gene primers. Clones were read by immunoSEQ multiplex PCR, and TCRdb kept only the in-frame ones, dropping some. V and J calls plus clone size are reproduced from that table; the DNA served to infer D and trimming. The sample lists 85,000 to 120,000 clones; 60% to 85% were seen once. This entry comes from a study of blood T cell repertoires in COVID-19. Study overall: Material from acute and convalescent COVID-19 was sourced from the United States, Italy and Spain. From T cells, B-cell-depleted T cells, or PBMCs came the material, which was cDNA or gDNA.

This CDR3 is 16 amino acids long. The V gene's germline CDR1 is KGHDR and CDR2 SFDVKD. V dropped 4 bases and J dropped 1; count of bases not matched to a gene: 2. Seattle participants joined during active infection and were tracked over time. The V call is TRBV24-1, the J call TRBJ2-1; 11 nucleotides line up with TRBD2. This sequence originates from an elderly man with COVID-19, enrolled during active disease. The sample comprised peripheral blood. CDR3 amino acids: CATSDRLAGSYNEQFF. CDR3 nucleotides: TGTGCCACCAGTGACCGACTAGCGGGATCCTACAATGAGCAGTTCTTC.